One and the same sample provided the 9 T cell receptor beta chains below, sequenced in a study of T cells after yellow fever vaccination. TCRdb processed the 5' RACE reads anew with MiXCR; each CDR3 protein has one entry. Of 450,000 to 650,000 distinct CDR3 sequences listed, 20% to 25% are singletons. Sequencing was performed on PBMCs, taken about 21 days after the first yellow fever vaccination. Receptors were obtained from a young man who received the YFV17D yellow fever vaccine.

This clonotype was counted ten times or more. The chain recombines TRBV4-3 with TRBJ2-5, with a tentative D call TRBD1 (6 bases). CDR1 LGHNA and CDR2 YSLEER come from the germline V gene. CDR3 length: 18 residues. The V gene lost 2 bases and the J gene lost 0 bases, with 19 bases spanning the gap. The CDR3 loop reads CASSQTWGQIQYQETQYF. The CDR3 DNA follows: TGCGCCAGCAGCCAAACCTGGGGGCAGATCCAATACCAAGAGACCCAGTACTTC.

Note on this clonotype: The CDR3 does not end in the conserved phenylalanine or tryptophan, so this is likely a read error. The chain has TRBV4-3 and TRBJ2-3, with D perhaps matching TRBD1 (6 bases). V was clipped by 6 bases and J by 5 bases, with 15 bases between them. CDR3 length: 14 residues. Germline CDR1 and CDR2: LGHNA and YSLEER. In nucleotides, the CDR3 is TGCGCCAGCAGAAGACAGGTTGGGGGAGATACGCAGTATATT. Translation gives CASRRQVGGDTQYI.

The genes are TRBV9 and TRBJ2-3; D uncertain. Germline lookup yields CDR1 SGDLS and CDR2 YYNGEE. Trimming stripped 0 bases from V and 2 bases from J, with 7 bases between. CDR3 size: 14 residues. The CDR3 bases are TGTGCCAGCAGCGTAGGTCAGAACACAGATACGCAGTATTTT. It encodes CASSVGQNTDTQYF.

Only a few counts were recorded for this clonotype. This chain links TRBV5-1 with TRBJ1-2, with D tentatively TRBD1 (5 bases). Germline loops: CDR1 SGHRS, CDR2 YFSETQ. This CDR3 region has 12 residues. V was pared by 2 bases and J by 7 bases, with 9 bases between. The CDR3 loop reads CASSFSGSGYTF. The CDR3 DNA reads TGCGCCAGCAGCTTCTCAGGGAGTGGCTACACCTTC.

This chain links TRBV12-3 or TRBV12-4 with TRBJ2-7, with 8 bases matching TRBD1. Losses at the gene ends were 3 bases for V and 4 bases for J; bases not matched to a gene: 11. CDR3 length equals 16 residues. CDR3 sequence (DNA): TGTGCCAGCAGTTTCGCCGGGACAGGTTATTCGTACGAGCAGTACTTC. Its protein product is CASSFAGTGYSYEQYF.

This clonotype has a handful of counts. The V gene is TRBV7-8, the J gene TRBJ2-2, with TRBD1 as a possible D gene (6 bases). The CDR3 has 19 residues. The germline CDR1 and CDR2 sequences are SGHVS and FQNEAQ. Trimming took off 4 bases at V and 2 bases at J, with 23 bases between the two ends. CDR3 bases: TGTGCCAGCAGCTCAAATGTGGGACACCGGGTAATAAACACCGGGGAGCTGTTTTTT. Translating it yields CASSSNVGHRVINTGELFF.

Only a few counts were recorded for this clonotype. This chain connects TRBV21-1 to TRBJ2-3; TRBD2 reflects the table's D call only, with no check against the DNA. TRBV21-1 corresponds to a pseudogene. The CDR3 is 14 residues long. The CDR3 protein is CASAREGGGDTQYF. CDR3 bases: TGTGCCAGCGCCCGGGAGGGAGGTGGAGATACGCAGTATTTT.

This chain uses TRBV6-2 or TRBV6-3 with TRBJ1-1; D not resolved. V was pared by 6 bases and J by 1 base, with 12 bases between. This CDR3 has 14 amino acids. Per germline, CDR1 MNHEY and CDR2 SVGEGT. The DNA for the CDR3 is TGTGCCAGCAGGAAGGACGGTCGGAACACTGAAGCTTTCTTT. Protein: CASRKDGRNTEAFF.

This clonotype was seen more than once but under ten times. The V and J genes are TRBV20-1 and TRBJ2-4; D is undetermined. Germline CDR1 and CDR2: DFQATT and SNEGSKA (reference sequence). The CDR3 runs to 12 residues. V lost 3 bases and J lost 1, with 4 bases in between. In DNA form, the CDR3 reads TGCAGTGCTAGTCTGGCCAAAAACATTCAGTACTTC. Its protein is CSASLAKNIQYF.